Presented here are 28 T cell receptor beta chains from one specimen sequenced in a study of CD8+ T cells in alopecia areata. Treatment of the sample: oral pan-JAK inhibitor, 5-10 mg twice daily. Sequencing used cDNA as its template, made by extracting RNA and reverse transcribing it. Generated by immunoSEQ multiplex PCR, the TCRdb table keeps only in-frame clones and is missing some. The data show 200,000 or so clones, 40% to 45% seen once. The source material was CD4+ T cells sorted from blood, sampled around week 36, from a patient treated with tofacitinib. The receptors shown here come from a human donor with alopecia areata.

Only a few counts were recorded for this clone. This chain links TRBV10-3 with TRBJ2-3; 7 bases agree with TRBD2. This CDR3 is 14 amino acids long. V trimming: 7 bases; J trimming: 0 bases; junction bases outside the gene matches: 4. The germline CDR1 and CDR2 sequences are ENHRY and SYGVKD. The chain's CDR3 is CAIKGGSSTDTQYF. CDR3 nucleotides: TGTGCCATCAAGGGCGGGAGTAGCACAGATACGCAGTATTTT.

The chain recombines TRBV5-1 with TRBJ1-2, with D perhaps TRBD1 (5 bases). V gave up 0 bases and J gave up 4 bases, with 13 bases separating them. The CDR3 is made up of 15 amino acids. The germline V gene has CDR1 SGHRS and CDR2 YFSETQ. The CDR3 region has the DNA TGCGCCAGCAGCTTGGACGGGACCCCCACCTATGGCTACACCTTC. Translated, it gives CASSLDGTPTYGYTF. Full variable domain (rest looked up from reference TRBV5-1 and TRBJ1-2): KAGVTQTPRYLIKTRGQQVTLSCSPISGHRSVSWYQQTPGQGLQFLFEYFSETQRNKGNFPGRFSGRQFSNSRSEMNVSTLELGDSALYLCASSLDGTPTYGYTFGSGTRLTVV.

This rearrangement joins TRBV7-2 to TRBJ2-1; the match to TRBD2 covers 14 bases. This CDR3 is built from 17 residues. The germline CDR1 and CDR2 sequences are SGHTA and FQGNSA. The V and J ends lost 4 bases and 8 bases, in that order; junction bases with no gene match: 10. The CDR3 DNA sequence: TGTGCCAGCAGCTCCCGCGGGACTAGCGGGAGAGGGGATGAGCAGTTCTTC. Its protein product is CASSSRGTSGRGDEQFF. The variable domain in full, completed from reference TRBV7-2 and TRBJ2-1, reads GAGVSQSPSNKVTEKGKDVELRCDPISGHTALYWYRQSLGQGLEFLIYFQGNSAPDKSGLPSDRFSAERTGGSVSTLTIQRTQQEDSAVYLCASSSRGTSGRGDEQFFGPGTRLTVL.

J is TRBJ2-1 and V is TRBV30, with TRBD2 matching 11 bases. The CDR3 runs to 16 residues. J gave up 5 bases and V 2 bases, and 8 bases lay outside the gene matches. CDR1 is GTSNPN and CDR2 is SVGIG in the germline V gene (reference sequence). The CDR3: CAWSRLAGSWHNEQFF. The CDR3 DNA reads TGTGCCTGGAGTCGACTAGCGGGGAGTTGGCACAATGAGCAGTTCTTC.

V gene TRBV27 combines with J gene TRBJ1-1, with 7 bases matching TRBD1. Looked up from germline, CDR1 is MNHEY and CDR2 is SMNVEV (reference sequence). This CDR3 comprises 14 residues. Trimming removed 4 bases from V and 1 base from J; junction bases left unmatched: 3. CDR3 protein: CASSSRTGNTEAFF. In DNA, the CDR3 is TGTGCCAGCAGTTCCCGGACAGGGAACACTGAAGCTTTCTTT.

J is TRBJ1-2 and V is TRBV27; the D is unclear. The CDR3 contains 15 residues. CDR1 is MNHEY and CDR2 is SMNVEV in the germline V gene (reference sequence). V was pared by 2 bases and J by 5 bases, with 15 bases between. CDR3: CASSLSPRLPYGYTF. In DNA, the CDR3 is TGTGCCAGCAGTTTAAGTCCCAGACTACCTTATGGCTACACCTTC.

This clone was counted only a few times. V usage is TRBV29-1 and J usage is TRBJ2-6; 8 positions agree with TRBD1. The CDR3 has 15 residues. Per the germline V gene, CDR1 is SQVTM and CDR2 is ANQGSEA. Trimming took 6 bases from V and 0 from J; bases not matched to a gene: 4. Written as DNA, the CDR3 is TGCAGCGTAGGACAGGGAACCTCTGGGGCCAACGTCCTGACTTTC. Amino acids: CSVGQGTSGANVLTF.

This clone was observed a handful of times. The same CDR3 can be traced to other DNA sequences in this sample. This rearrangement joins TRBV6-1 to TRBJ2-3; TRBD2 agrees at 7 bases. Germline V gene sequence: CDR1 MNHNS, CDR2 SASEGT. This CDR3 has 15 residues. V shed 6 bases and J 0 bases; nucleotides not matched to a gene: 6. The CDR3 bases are TGTGCCAGCAGCCCCCTAGCGGCTAGCACAGATACGCAGTATTTT. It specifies CASSPLAASTDTQYF.

This CDR3 is CSVAFRGLTEAFF. The DNA of the CDR3 is TGCAGCGTTGCGTTTCGGGGGCTCACTGAAGCTTTCTTT. This chain connects TRBV29-1 to TRBJ1-1; TRBD1 is a possible D gene (6 bases). Per the germline V gene, CDR1 is SQVTM and CDR2 is ANQGSEA. There are 13 residues in the CDR3. V lost 4 bases to trimming and J lost 4 bases, with 13 bases between them.

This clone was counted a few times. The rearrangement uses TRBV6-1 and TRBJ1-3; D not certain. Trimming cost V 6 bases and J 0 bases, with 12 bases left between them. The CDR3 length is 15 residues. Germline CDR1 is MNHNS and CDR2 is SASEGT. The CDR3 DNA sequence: TGTGCCAGCAGGGTCGACGGGAACTCTGGAAACACCATATATTTT. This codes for CASRVDGNSGNTIYF.

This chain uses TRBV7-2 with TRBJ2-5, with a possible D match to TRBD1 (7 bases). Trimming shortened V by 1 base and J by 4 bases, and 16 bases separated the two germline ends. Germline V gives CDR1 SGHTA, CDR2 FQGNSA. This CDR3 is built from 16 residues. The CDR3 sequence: CASSLDGRGRRETQYF. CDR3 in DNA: TGTGCCAGCAGCTTAGATGGCAGGGGGAGGCGAGAGACCCAGTACTTC.

The CDR3 DNA reads TGTGCCAGCTCAACGGACAGAGTGGCTTTCTTT. Encoded protein: CASSTDRVAFF. The J gene is TRBJ1-1, the V gene TRBV18; D may be TRBD1 (6 bases). CDR3 length: 11 amino acids. Germline values: CDR1 KGHSH, CDR2 LQKENI. Trimming shortened V by 5 bases and J by 11 bases, and 12 bases separated the two germline ends.

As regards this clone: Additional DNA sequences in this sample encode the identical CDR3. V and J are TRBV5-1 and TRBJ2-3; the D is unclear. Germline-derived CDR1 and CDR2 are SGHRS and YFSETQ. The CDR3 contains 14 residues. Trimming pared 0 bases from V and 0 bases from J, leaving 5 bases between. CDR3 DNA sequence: TGCGCCAGCAGCTTGGAGGACAGCACAGATACGCAGTATTTT. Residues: CASSLEDSTDTQYF.

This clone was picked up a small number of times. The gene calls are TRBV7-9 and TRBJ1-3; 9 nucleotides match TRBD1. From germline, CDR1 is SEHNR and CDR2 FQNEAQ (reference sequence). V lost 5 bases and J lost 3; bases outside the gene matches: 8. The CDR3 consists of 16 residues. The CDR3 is CASSREQGAFGNTIYF. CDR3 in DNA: TGTGCCAGCAGCAGAGAACAGGGGGCATTTGGAAACACCATATATTTT.

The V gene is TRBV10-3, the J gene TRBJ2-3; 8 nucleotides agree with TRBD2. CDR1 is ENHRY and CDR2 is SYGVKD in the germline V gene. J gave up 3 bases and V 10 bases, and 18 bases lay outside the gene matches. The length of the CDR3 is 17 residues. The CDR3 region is CATKRRWREVATDTQYF. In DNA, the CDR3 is TGTGCCACAAAACGGAGGTGGCGGGAGGTCGCGACAGATACGCAGTATTTT.

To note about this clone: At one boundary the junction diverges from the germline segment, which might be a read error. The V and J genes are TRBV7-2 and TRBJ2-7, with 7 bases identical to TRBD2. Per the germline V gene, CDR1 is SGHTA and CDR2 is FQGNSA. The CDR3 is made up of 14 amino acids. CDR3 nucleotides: TGTGCCAGCAGCCTAGCTAGCGGCGGCTACGAGCAGTACTTC. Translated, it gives CASSLASGGYEQYF.

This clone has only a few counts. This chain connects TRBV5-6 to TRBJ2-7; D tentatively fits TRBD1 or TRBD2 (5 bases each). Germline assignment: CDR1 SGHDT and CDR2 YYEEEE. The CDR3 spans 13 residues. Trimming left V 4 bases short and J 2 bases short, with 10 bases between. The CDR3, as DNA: TGTGCCAGCAGCCCGGGGCCGCCCTACGAGCAGTACTTC. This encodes CASSPGPPYEQYF.

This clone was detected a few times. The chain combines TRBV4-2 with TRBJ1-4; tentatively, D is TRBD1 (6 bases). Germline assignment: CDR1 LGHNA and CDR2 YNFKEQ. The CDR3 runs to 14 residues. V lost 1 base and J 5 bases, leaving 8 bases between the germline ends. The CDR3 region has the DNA TGTGCCAGCAGCCAAGGGGACACCAATGAAAAACTGTTTTTT. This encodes CASSQGDTNEKLFF.

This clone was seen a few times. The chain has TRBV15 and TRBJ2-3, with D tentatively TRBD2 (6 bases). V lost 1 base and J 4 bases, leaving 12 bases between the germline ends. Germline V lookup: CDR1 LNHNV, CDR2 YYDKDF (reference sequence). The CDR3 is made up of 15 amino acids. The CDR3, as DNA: TGTGCCACCAGCAGAGGCGGCGGGGTTGCAGATACGCAGTATTTT. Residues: CATSRGGGVADTQYF. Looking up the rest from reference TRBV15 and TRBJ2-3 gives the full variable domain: DAMVIQNPRYQVTQFGKPVTLSCSQTLNHNVMYWYQQKSSQAPKLLFHYYDKDFNNEADTPDNFQSRRPNTSFCFLDIRSPGLGDTAMYLCATSRGGGVADTQYFGPGTRLTVL.

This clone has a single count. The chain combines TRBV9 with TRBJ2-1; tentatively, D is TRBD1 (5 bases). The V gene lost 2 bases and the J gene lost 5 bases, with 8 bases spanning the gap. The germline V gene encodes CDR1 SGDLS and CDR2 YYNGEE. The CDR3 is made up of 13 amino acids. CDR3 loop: CASSVSGNNEQFF. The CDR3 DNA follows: TGTGCCAGCAGCGTGTCAGGGAACAATGAGCAGTTCTTC.

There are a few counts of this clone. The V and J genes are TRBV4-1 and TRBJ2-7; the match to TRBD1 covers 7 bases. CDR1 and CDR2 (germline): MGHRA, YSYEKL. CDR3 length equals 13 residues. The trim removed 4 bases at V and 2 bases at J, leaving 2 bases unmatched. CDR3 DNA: TGCGCCAGCAGCCTGGACAGGACCTACGAGCAGTACTTC. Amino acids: CASSLDRTYEQYF.

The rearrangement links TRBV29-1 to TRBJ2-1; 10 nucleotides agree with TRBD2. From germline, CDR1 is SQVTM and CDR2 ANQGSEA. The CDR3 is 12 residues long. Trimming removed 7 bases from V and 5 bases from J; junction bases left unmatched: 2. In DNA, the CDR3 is TGCAGCGGGACTAGCGGTAACAATGAGCAGTTCTTC. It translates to CSGTSGNNEQFF.

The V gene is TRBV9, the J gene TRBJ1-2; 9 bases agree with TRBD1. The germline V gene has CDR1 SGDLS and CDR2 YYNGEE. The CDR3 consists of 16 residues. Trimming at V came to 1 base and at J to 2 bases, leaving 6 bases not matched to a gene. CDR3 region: CASSVLPGQGNYGYTF. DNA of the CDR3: TGTGCCAGCAGCGTATTACCGGGACAGGGAAACTATGGCTACACCTTC.

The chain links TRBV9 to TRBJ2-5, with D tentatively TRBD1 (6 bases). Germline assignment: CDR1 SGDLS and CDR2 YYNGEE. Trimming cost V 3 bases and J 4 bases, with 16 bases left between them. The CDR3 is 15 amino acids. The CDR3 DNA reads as TGTGCCAGCAGCGGGCGTGGACAGTCTATAGAGACCCAGTACTTC. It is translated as CASSGRGQSIETQYF.

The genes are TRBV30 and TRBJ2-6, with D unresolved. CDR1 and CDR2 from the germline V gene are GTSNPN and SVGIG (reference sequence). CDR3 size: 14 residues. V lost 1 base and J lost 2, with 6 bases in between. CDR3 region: CAWSEGPGANVLTF. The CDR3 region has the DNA TGTGCCTGGAGTGAAGGGCCTGGGGCCAACGTCCTGACTTTC.

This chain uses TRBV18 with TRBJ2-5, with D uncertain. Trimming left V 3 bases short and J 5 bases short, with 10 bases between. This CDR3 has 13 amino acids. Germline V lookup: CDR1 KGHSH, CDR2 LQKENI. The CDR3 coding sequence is TGTGCCAGCTCACCTGCATTCCGGGAGACCCAGTACTTC. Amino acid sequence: CASSPAFRETQYF.

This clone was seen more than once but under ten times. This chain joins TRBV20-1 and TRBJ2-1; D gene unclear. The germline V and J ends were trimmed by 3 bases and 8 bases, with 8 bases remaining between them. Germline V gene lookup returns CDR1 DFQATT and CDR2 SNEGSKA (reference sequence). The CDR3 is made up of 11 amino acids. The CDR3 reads CSASSGHEQFF. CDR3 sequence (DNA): TGCAGTGCTAGCTCCGGCCATGAGCAGTTCTTC.

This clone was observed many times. This CDR3 reads CASSISPRSSYEQYF. DNA for the CDR3: TGTGCCAGCAGCATTAGCCCTAGGAGCTCCTACGAGCAGTACTTC. This chain connects TRBV28 to TRBJ2-7; D remains ambiguous. CDR1 and CDR2 (germline): MDHEN, SYDVKM. CDR3 length: 15 amino acids. V was shortened by 6 bases and J by 0 bases, with 15 bases between the two germline ends.